This T cell receptor (beta chain) is drawn from a study of T cell clones after liver transplantation. About the research overall: Post-transplant blood was tracked for graft-donor-reactive T cell clones identified in a pre-transplant mixed lymphocyte reaction. Graft-donor-reactive sequences were compared with third-party-reactive TCRbeta sequences from pre-transplant mixed lymphocyte reactions. Blood was drawn pre-transplant, before withdrawal, and after full or failed withdrawal.

CD3+CD4+ and CD3+CD8+ cells were FACS-sorted from thawed unstimulated PBMCs. V lost 0 bases and J lost 2, with 17 bases in between. The CDR3 has 17 amino acids. In germline, CDR1 is SGHNT, CDR2 YENEEA. The assay was immunoSEQ multiplex PCR, and TCRdb's table has in-frame clones only and misses some. The data contain approximately 72,000 clones, about 92% of them singletons. The sequence was obtained from a human donor who received a liver transplant. J is TRBJ2-7 and V is TRBV11-3, with D perhaps matching TRBD2 (5 bases). Specimen: CD4+ T cells from blood, collected before liver transplant. The chain's CDR3 is CASSLDPWRGPPYEQYF. The CDR3 bases are TGTGCCAGCAGCTTAGATCCATGGAGAGGGCCCCCCTACGAGCAGTACTTC.